The 16 T cell receptor beta chains below all came from one sample that was sequenced in a study of Ad26.COV2.S vaccination and SARS-CoV-2 variants. As for treatment: 15 to 20 received Ad26.COV2.S at low or high dose, single or two shots; several received placebo; per-sample allocation not given. The samples were gathered on day 63 after the first injection of vaccine or placebo. Method: immunoSEQ multiplex PCR; TCRdb's copy keeps in-frame clones and lacks some. The sample lists about 250,000 clones, 70% to 90% occurring once. Sequenced here: peripheral blood, sampled in a trial of Ad26.COV2.S vaccine versus placebo. These receptors all come from a person aged 18-65 years who received the Ad26.COV2.S COVID-19 vaccine or a placebo.

This clone was seen just once. The chain employs TRBV6-5 and TRBJ2-7; D uncertain. The CDR3 runs to 11 residues. Trimming left V 5 bases short and J 9 bases short, with 11 bases between. Germline lookup yields CDR1 MNHEY and CDR2 SVGAGI. In nucleotides, the CDR3 is TGTGCCAGCAGTACCATCGGTGGGCAGTACGTC. Translated, it gives CASSTIGGQYV.

This chain connects TRBV4-2 to TRBJ1-1, with no clear D. CDR3 length: 15 residues. V lost 0 bases, J lost 3 bases, and 11 bases lay in between. Germline V gives CDR1 LGHNA, CDR2 YNFKEQ. CDR3 protein: CASSQDFGVHTEAFF. CDR3 in DNA: TGTGCCAGCAGCCAAGATTTCGGGGTTCACACTGAAGCTTTCTTT.

The chain is built from TRBV2 and TRBJ2-5, with D perhaps matching TRBD1 (5 bases). Germline V CDR1 and CDR2: SNHLY, FYNNEI. CDR3 size: 13 residues. The V end was cut by 3 bases, the J end by 4 bases, with 9 bases between. The CDR3 region has the DNA TGTGCCAGCAGTGACAGGGTAGGAGAGACCCAGTACTTC. This sequence encodes CASSDRVGETQYF.

The rearrangement links TRBV5-1 to TRBJ1-2; D might be TRBD1 (6 bases). The germline V gene has CDR1 SGHRS and CDR2 YFSETQ. Trimming shortened V by 3 bases and J by 5 bases, and 14 bases separated the two germline ends. The CDR3 extends over 14 amino acids. CDR3 DNA: TGCGCCAGCAGCTCGCCGGACAGTTTATATGGCTACACCTTC. It codes for CASSSPDSLYGYTF.

The chain uses TRBV5-1 and TRBJ2-7; 10 bases align to TRBD1. V lost 0 bases, J lost 6 bases, and 6 bases stayed unmatched. The CDR3 extends over 15 amino acids. In germline, CDR1 is SGHRS, CDR2 YFSETQ. The CDR3 DNA is TGCGCCAGCAGCTTGGTGGGACAGGGGAGCGGCGAGCAGTACTTC. It codes for CASSLVGQGSGEQYF.

J is TRBJ2-5 and V is TRBV21-1; TRBD2 reflects the table's D call only, with no check against the DNA. TRBV21-1 is tagged as a pseudogene. This CDR3 is 13 amino acids long. The CDR3 spells CASSKSGVETQYF. The CDR3 region has the DNA TGTGCTAGCAGCAAAAGCGGGGTTGAGACCCAGTACTTC.

The table lists this clone with a count of one. The chain couples TRBV7-2 to TRBJ1-5; possible D gene TRBD1, 5 bases. Germline V gene data show CDR1 as SGHTA and CDR2 as FQGNSA. The CDR3 runs 14 residues. The V gene lost 7 bases and the J gene lost 4 bases, with 14 bases spanning the gap. This chain's CDR3 is CASTSLGGNQPQHF. The CDR3 nucleotides are TGTGCCAGCACCTCTCTGGGGGGAAATCAGCCCCAGCATTTT.

The rearrangement links TRBV12-3 or TRBV12-4 to TRBJ2-7; TRBD1 is a possible D gene (5 bases). This CDR3 has 13 residues. V lost 9 bases to trimming and J lost 2 bases, with 14 bases between them. CDR3 sequence: CASAVGATYEQYF. DNA of the CDR3: TGTGCCAGTGCGGTAGGGGCGACCTACGAGCAGTACTTC.

The DNA for the CDR3 is TGTGCTAGTGGTTCTTTCTCAGGGTTAACTAATGAAAAACTGTTTTTT. Translation: CASGSFSGLTNEKLFF. The chain recombines TRBV12-5 with TRBJ1-4; the D gene is possibly TRBD1 (5 bases). The CDR3 has 16 residues. Germline V gives CDR1 LGHNT, CDR2 FRNRAP. The ends were cut back, 4 bases at V and 1 base at J, with 13 bases in the middle.

The rearrangement uses TRBV19 and TRBJ1-1, with D perhaps TRBD1 (6 bases). Germline assignment: CDR1 LNHDA and CDR2 SQIVND (reference sequence). CDR3 length: 16 amino acids. Trimming cost V 5 bases and J 5 bases, with 21 bases left between them. The CDR3 is CASSPSWQGRGTEAFF. As DNA, the CDR3 is TGTGCCAGTAGTCCTTCGTGGCAGGGGAGAGGAACTGAAGCTTTCTTT.

This sequence joins TRBV4-1 and TRBJ2-5; maybe TRBD1 (5 bases). V was trimmed by 3 bases and J by 2 bases, leaving 13 bases between them. The germline CDR1 and CDR2 sequences are MGHRA and YSYEKL. The CDR3 is made up of 15 amino acids. CDR3 residues: CASSQRAGPQETQYF. In DNA form, the CDR3 reads TGCGCCAGCAGCCAGAGAGCAGGGCCACAAGAGACCCAGTACTTC.

The chain recombines TRBV6-5 with TRBJ2-7; 7 bases align to TRBD1. The CDR3 is made up of 16 amino acids. With V trimmed by 2 bases and J by 1 base, 8 bases remained unmatched. Looked up from germline, CDR1 is MNHEY and CDR2 is SVGAGI. The CDR3 spells CASSYNWYRGSYEQYF. The CDR3, as DNA: TGTGCCAGCAGTTACAACTGGTACAGGGGATCCTACGAGCAGTACTTC.

The V gene is TRBV4-1, the J gene TRBJ2-5, with 12 bases aligning to TRBD2. The V and J ends lost 1 base and 3 bases, in that order; junction bases with no gene match: 6. Germline CDR1 reads MGHRA; CDR2 reads YSYEKL. The CDR3 sequence is 17 residues long. CDR3 loop: CASSQAPPSGGEETQYF. The CDR3 DNA reads TGCGCCAGCAGCCAAGCCCCACCTAGCGGGGGGGAAGAGACCCAGTACTTC.

The chain links TRBV10-3 to TRBJ2-3; TRBD2 agrees at 10 bases. Trimming removed 4 bases from V and 3 bases from J; junction bases left unmatched: 7. Germline V lookup: CDR1 ENHRY, CDR2 SYGVKD. The CDR3 runs to 16 residues. Here the CDR3 reads CAISGVLAGDTDTQYF. In DNA form, the CDR3 reads TGTGCCATCAGTGGGGTTCTAGCGGGAGATACAGATACGCAGTATTTT.

The chain joins TRBV29-1 to TRBJ2-5; the D gene is possibly TRBD1 (5 bases). CDR1 SQVTM and CDR2 ANQGSEA come from the germline V gene. The CDR3 length is 12 residues. V was cut by 6 bases and J by 3 bases, with 11 bases left in between. CDR3 bases: TGCAGCGTGCCGACAGAGAAAGAGACCCAGTACTTC. It specifies CSVPTEKETQYF.

This chain joins TRBV5-6 and TRBJ2-1; 7 nucleotides line up with TRBD2. Germline CDR1 and CDR2: SGHDT and YYEEEE. CDR3 length: 13 amino acids. V shed 0 bases and J 9 bases; nucleotides not matched to a gene: 3. CDR3 DNA sequence: TGTGCCAGCAGCTTGGCTAGCGGCACTGAGCAGTTCTTC. It is translated as CASSLASGTEQFF.